This T cell receptor (beta chain) came from a study of early T cells in non-severe SARS-CoV-2 infection. At the level of the study: Chains from this unsorted whole-blood bulk RNA could not be paired.

Attachment of unique molecular identifiers to individual cDNA molecules was performed. TCRdb redid the calling of the 5' RACE reads with MiXCR, one entry per CDR3 protein. Of around 76,000 distinct CDR3 sequences detected, over 9% appear once; the ten largest clones hold about 3.9%. As to this clonotype: Its antigen is still unknown.

CDR1 and CDR2 from the germline V gene are LGHNT and FRNRAP. This CDR3 region has 12 residues. The ends lost 11 bases at V and 2 bases at J; junction bases unmatched: 6. Findings and limits, study-wide: Private and CD4 specificities were missed by VDJdb matching, skewed to anti-spike CD8.

Source material: whole blood. This sequence joins TRBV12-5 and TRBJ2-7; 7 bases fit TRBD2. The sequence was collected from an adult who was a healthcare worker with PCR-confirmed SARS-CoV-2 infection or an uninfected control (not recorded which). The CDR3 nucleotides read TGTGCTGGGCGACTAGCCCCCTACGAGCAGTACTTC. The encoded protein is CAGRLAPYEQYF.